Shown below are 32 T cell receptor beta chains from a single sample sequenced in a study of T cells in Graves' hyperthyroidism and ophthalmopathy. Amplified regions were TCR beta CDR3 sequences from RNA transcripts. The study used the HTBI primer set for a first-round RT-PCR of the TCR CDR3. TCRdb used MiXCR to reprocess the multiplex PCR reads, holding one entry per CDR3 protein. The profile shows a few hundred thousand distinct CDR3 sequences, about 43% of them singletons. The sequencing input was peripheral blood or thyroid tissue (not recorded which). Source of these receptors: an adult woman with Graves' disease, either hyperthyroidism or ophthalmopathy (not recorded which).

The chain joins TRBV7-3 to TRBJ1-5, with 9 bases matching TRBD1. Losses at the gene ends were 5 bases for V and 11 bases for J; bases not matched to a gene: 13. This CDR3 comprises 15 residues. Per the germline V gene, CDR1 is SGHTA and CDR2 is FQGTGA. The CDR3 DNA follows: TGTGCCAGCAGCCGTGGGGACAGGGATAGAGAGACCCAGCATTTT. Protein: CASSRGDRDRETQHF.

The sample holds many counts of this clonotype. The chain combines TRBV29-1 with TRBJ2-7; no firm D call. CDR1 and CDR2 from the germline V gene are SQVTM and ANQGSEA. There are 11 residues in the CDR3. The V end was cut by 5 bases, the J end by 1 base, with 6 bases between. For the CDR3, the DNA is TGCAGCGTTTATTCATCCTACGAGCAGTACTTC. This translates into CSVYSSYEQYF.

V and J are TRBV7-9 and TRBJ2-7; no firm D call. V was clipped by 6 bases and J by 3 bases, with 15 bases between them. The germline gives CDR1 SEHNR, CDR2 FQNEAQ (reference sequence). This CDR3 comprises 14 residues. CDR3 residues: CASRLAVSGYEQYF. Written as DNA, the CDR3 is TGTGCCAGCAGGTTGGCAGTTAGTGGCTACGAGCAGTACTTC.

This clonotype was detected many times. The chain uses TRBV19 and TRBJ1-5; 7 nucleotides agree with TRBD1. From germline, CDR1 is LNHDA and CDR2 SQIVND (reference sequence). This CDR3 is built from 14 residues. The V segment lost 5 bases and the J segment 6 bases; nucleotides outside the gene matches: 7. The CDR3 is CASSRPGGTQPQHF. In nucleotides, the CDR3 is TGTGCCAGTAGTCGGCCAGGGGGGACTCAGCCCCAGCATTTT.

This clonotype occurred many times. As DNA, the CDR3 is TGTGCCAGCAGTACAACGGGTAGGGGGGACTATGGCTACACCTTC. It translates to CASSTTGRGDYGYTF. This rearrangement joins TRBV27 to TRBJ1-2; maybe TRBD1 (6 bases). The CDR3 consists of 15 residues. The V gene's germline CDR1 is MNHEY and CDR2 SMNVEV (reference sequence). Trimming cost V 5 bases and J 3 bases, with 16 bases left between them.

The chain joins TRBV6-5 to TRBJ1-1; a possible D gene is TRBD1 (6 bases). Germline V gene sequence: CDR1 MNHEY, CDR2 SVGAGI. This CDR3 spans 14 amino acids. V lost 5 bases to trimming and J lost 7 bases, with 17 bases between them. The CDR3 DNA follows: TGTGCCAGCAGTCAGGGGACTGCCTCGATTGAAGCTTTCTTT. This sequence encodes CASSQGTASIEAFF.

This chain uses TRBV20-1 with TRBJ1-3; tentative D call: TRBD1 (6 bases). CDR3 length: 14 amino acids. The V gene lost 4 bases and the J gene lost 4 bases, with 14 bases spanning the gap. The germline V gene has CDR1 DFQATT and CDR2 SNEGSKA (reference sequence). CDR3 sequence (DNA): TGCAGTGCTACCCGCGGGGGCGCAGGAAACACCATATATTTT. It is translated as CSATRGGAGNTIYF.

The chain uses TRBV5-1 and TRBJ1-6; 10 bases align to TRBD1. The CDR3 is 16 residues long. Germline lookup yields CDR1 SGHRS and CDR2 YFSETQ. The V segment lost 4 bases and the J segment 5 bases; nucleotides outside the gene matches: 6. CDR3 sequence (DNA): TGCGCCAGCAGCCCGGGACAGGGGTTCAATAATTCACCCCTCCACTTT. Translating gives CASSPGQGFNNSPLHF.

This clonotype was seen repeatedly, ten times or more. V and J are TRBV6-5 and TRBJ1-5; D is perhaps TRBD1 (5 bases). The CDR3 extends over 14 amino acids. Trimming took off 6 bases at V and 4 bases at J, with 13 bases between the two ends. From germline, CDR1 is MNHEY and CDR2 SVGAGI. The chain's CDR3 is CASSLRDGNQPQHF. For the CDR3, the DNA is TGTGCCAGCAGCCTTCGGGACGGAAATCAGCCCCAGCATTTT.

This clonotype was observed a single time. The V gene is TRBV5-1, the J gene TRBJ2-2; unclear D gene. V was clipped by 1 base and J by 3 bases, with 10 bases between them. The CDR3 consists of 15 residues. Per the germline V gene, CDR1 is SGHRS and CDR2 is YFSETQ. The CDR3 reads CASSLYRADTGELFF. The CDR3 region has the DNA TGCGCCAGCAGCTTGTATAGGGCGGACACCGGGGAGCTGTTTTTT.

Notes on this clonotype: This may be a read error: a much more frequent sequence differs by one nucleotide. The chain combines TRBV7-8 with TRBJ2-7; a possible D gene is TRBD1 (6 bases). CDR3 length: 16 residues. Germline CDR1 SGHVS, CDR2 FQNEAQ. The CDR3 nucleotides are TGCGCCAGCAGCCAAGATCTGGGGGCCCCTCGTCGAGAGCAGTACTTC. This codes for CASSQDLGAPRREQYF.

At least ten counts were recorded for this clonotype. The V gene is TRBV7-2, the J gene TRBJ1-5; TRBD1 matches at 8 bases. CDR1 and CDR2 from the germline V gene are SGHTA and FQGNSA. With 3 bases clipped from V and 7 bases from J, the junction kept 2 bases outside the gene matches. This CDR3 region has 13 residues. For the CDR3, the DNA is TGTGCCAGCAGCTTTCAGGGGGCACAGCCCCAGCATTTT. This encodes CASSFQGAQPQHF.

The chain uses TRBV10-2 and TRBJ2-2; D is undetermined. Trimming shortened V by 6 bases and J by 3 bases, and 8 bases separated the two germline ends. Germline CDR1 WSHSY, CDR2 SAAADI. This CDR3 contains 13 residues. This CDR3 reads CASRSEDTGELFF. The CDR3 DNA reads as TGCGCCAGCAGGTCCGAGGACACCGGGGAGCTGTTTTTT.

The table lists this clonotype with many counts. The CDR3: CATSRDRGIGEKLFF. The CDR3 nucleotides read TGTGCCACCAGCAGAGATAGAGGCATCGGTGAAAAACTGTTTTTT. The J gene is TRBJ1-4, the V gene TRBV15, with D uncertain. This CDR3 region has 15 residues. CDR1 is LNHNV and CDR2 is YYDKDF in the germline V gene (reference sequence). V was clipped by 0 bases and J by 7 bases, with 12 bases between them.

This chain links TRBV20-1 with TRBJ1-6; a possible D gene is TRBD1 (5 bases). Trimming removed 5 bases at V and 0 bases at J, with 14 bases between. The CDR3 contains 16 residues. Germline V lookup: CDR1 DFQATT, CDR2 SNEGSKA (reference sequence). CDR3: CSALAGGGSYNSPLHF. CDR3 in DNA: TGCAGTGCTCTGGCTGGGGGAGGCTCCTATAATTCACCCCTCCACTTT.

The chain is built from TRBV2 and TRBJ2-5; TRBD2 aligns across 7 bases. The germline CDR1 and CDR2 sequences are SNHLY and FYNNEI. The CDR3 has 15 amino acids. J gave up 2 bases and V 7 bases, and 10 bases lay outside the gene matches. The CDR3 spells CASKIGTIGQETQYF. The CDR3 nucleotides are TGTGCCAGCAAGATCGGGACTATCGGACAAGAGACCCAGTACTTC.

Note on this clonotype: The conserved phenylalanine or tryptophan is not found at the CDR3 terminus, so this likely reflects a read error. It is unclear where the CDR3 begins or ends on the DNA, so no DNA is shown, and the CDR3 is as TCRdb lists it. This chain joins TRBV29-1 and TRBJ1-2; the DNA was not used to check the table's D call, TRBD1. Inclusive of both ends, the CDR3 amounts to 11 amino acids. The germline V gene has CDR1 SQVTM and CDR2 ANQGSEA. The CDR3 protein is CSVEMVGTGLI.

The chain carries TRBV18 and TRBJ2-7, with 8 positions matching TRBD2. J gave up 6 bases and V 3 bases, and 7 bases lay outside the gene matches. The CDR3 consists of 14 residues. The germline gives CDR1 KGHSH, CDR2 LQKENI. The CDR3 DNA reads as TGTGCCAGCTCACCGAAGAGCGGGAGTGGCGAGCAGTACTTC. Protein product: CASSPKSGSGEQYF. The full variable domain, its missing parts supplied by reference TRBV18 and TRBJ2-7, is NAGVMQNPRHLVRRRGQEARLRCSPMKGHSHVYWYRQLPEEGLKFMVYLQKENIIDESGMPKERFSAEFPKEGPSILRIQQVVRGDSAAYFCASSPKSGSGEQYFGPGTRLTVT.

J is TRBJ1-2 and V is TRBV7-9, with 10 positions matching TRBD1. The V gene end was trimmed by 5 bases and the J gene end by 5 bases; junction bases not matched to a gene: 5. The length of the CDR3 is 14 residues. CDR1 SEHNR and CDR2 FQNEAQ come from the germline V gene (reference sequence). The CDR3 region has the DNA TGTGCCAGCAGCCCGGACAGGGGGGAGTATGGCTACACCTTC. Its translation: CASSPDRGEYGYTF.

This clonotype was picked up many times. This chain connects TRBV5-6 to TRBJ1-1; weak D call: TRBD1 (5 bases). The CDR3 extends over 13 amino acids. Germline V gene sequence: CDR1 SGHDT, CDR2 YYEEEE. V lost 4 bases to trimming and J lost 3 bases, with 10 bases between them. The CDR3 DNA reads as TGTGCCAGCAGCATAGGGGAAGACACTGAAGCTTTCTTT. Translation: CASSIGEDTEAFF. The full variable domain, its missing parts supplied by reference TRBV5-6 and TRBJ1-1, is DAGVTQSPTHLIKTRGQQVTLRCSPKSGHDTVSWYQQALGQGPQFIFQYYEEEERQRGNFPDRFSGHQFPNYSSELNVNALLLGDSALYLCASSIGEDTEAFFGQGTRLTVV.

This clonotype was detected many times. This chain links TRBV20-1 with TRBJ1-5; 10 bases are a match to TRBD1. Germline loops: CDR1 DFQATT, CDR2 SNEGSKA (reference sequence). This CDR3 spans 13 amino acids. The ends lost 6 bases at V and 1 base at J; junction bases unmatched: 0. For the CDR3, the DNA is TGCAGTGCGGGACAGGGGAGCAATCAGCCCCAGCATTTT. Residues: CSAGQGSNQPQHF.

This clonotype was seen repeatedly, ten times or more. The chain joins TRBV4-1 to TRBJ1-2; TRBD1 is a possible D gene (6 bases). V was shortened by 1 base and J by 4 bases, with 13 bases between the two germline ends. Germline loops: CDR1 MGHRA, CDR2 YSYEKL. This CDR3 has 15 residues. The CDR3 DNA reads TGCGCCAGCAGCCAAGTACAGGGCGTGGGCTATGGCTACACCTTC. It specifies CASSQVQGVGYGYTF.

The genes are TRBV20-1 and TRBJ2-5; D is unclear. The CDR3 is 12 amino acids. V dropped 5 bases and J dropped 5 bases, with 12 bases sitting between them. Germline V gene sequence: CDR1 DFQATT, CDR2 SNEGSKA (reference sequence). CDR3 sequence: CSASVGIETQYF. As DNA, the CDR3 is TGCAGTGCTTCCGTTGGGATCGAGACCCAGTACTTC.

The V and J genes are TRBV28 and TRBJ2-7, with D perhaps TRBD1 (5 bases). The V gene's germline CDR1 is MDHEN and CDR2 SYDVKM. This CDR3 spans 13 amino acids. Between the trimmed V and J ends, which lost 3 bases and 6 bases, there was a span of 12 bases. The CDR3 nucleotides read TGTGCCAGCAGTTTTCTGGGGCATGTCGAGCAGTACTTC. As protein: CASSFLGHVEQYF.

The V and J genes are TRBV9 and TRBJ2-5; D tentatively reads TRBD1 or TRBD2 (5 bases each). The V and J ends lost 5 bases and 7 bases respectively, with 12 bases between them. The CDR3 is made up of 12 amino acids. Per the germline V gene, CDR1 is SGDLS and CDR2 is YYNGEE. Written as DNA, the CDR3 is TGTGCCAGCAGTGGCATTGGGGGGACCCAGTACTTC. It translates to CASSGIGGTQYF.

This chain uses TRBV5-1 with TRBJ2-5; possible D gene TRBD1, 5 bases. The closer fit of TRBJ2-7 to the DNA end suggests the J call may be wrong. The germline gives CDR1 SGHRS, CDR2 YFSETQ. This CDR3 has 14 amino acids. The CDR3 reads CASSWKGWSYEQYF. CDR3 bases: TGCGCCAGCAGCTGGAAGGGGTGGTCCTACGAGCAGTACTTC.

The chain employs TRBV12-3 or TRBV12-4 and TRBJ1-1; unclear D gene. This CDR3 spans 11 amino acids. V was pared by 5 bases and J by 6 bases, with 7 bases between. The CDR3 DNA is TGTGCCAGCAGTGAGAATGCTGAAGCTTTCTTT. Its translation: CASSENAEAFF.

The chain recombines TRBV10-2 with TRBJ2-5, with D possibly TRBD2 on 5 matching bases. V lost 9 bases to trimming and J lost 4 bases, with 12 bases between them. Germline V CDR1 and CDR2: WSHSY, SAAADI. The CDR3 contains 12 residues. This CDR3 is CASLAARETQYF. The DNA for the CDR3 is TGCGCCAGTCTAGCAGCACGAGAGACCCAGTACTTC.

This clonotype was seen at least ten times. This chain connects TRBV9 to TRBJ1-1; D might be TRBD1 (6 bases). V lost 0 bases, J lost 2 bases, and 17 bases lay in between. The CDR3 extends over 17 amino acids. CDR1 is SGDLS and CDR2 is YYNGEE in the germline V gene. The CDR3 DNA reads as TGTGCCAGCAGCGTAGGTTCAGGGGTCGTGAAAAACACTGAAGCTTTCTTT. It translates to CASSVGSGVVKNTEAFF.

This rearrangement joins TRBV2 to TRBJ1-5; the D gene is possibly TRBD1 (5 bases). Looked up from germline, CDR1 is SNHLY and CDR2 is FYNNEI. CDR3 length: 14 residues. The ends were cut back, 2 bases at V and 5 bases at J, with 10 bases in the middle. The CDR3 DNA sequence: TGTGCCAGCAGTGAATACGGGGGAGATCAGCCCCAGCATTTT. Protein sequence: CASSEYGGDQPQHF.

This clonotype was detected many times. J is TRBJ2-7 and V is TRBV5-5; a possible D gene is TRBD2 (6 bases). Trimming left V 6 bases short and J 6 bases short, with 16 bases between. Germline loops: CDR1 SGHKS, CDR2 YYEKEE (reference sequence). The CDR3 has 13 amino acids. CDR3 sequence: CASINPRGGEQYF. The DNA for the CDR3 is TGTGCCAGCATCAATCCGAGGGGAGGCGAGCAGTACTTC.

The sample holds a few counts of this clonotype. The limits of the CDR3 on the DNA are not certain, so only TCRdb's listed CDR3 is given. This chain links TRBV10-3 with TRBJ2-7; the table's D call, TRBD1, has no DNA check behind it. The CDR3 totals 15 residues, both ends included. Germline lookup yields CDR1 ENHRY and CDR2 SYGVKD. This chain's CDR3 is CAICSARGQTYEQYF.